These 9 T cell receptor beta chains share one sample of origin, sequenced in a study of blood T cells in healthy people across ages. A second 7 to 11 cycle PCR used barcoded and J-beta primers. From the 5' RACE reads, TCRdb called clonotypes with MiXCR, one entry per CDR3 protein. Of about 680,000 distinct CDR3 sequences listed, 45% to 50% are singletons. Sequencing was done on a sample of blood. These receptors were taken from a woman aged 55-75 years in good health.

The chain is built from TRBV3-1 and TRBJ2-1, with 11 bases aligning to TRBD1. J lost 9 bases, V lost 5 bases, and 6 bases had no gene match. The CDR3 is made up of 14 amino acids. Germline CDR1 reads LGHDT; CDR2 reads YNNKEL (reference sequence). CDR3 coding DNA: TGTGCCAGCAGCGCCGGGACAGGGGGTTTTGAGCAGTTCTTC. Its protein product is CASSAGTGGFEQFF.

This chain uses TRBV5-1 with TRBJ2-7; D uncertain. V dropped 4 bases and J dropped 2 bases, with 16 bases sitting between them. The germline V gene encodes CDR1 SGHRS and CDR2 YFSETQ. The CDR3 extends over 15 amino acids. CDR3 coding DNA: TGCGCCAGCAGCAGGATTGGCGGAGCCACCTACGAGCAGTACTTC. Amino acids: CASSRIGGATYEQYF.

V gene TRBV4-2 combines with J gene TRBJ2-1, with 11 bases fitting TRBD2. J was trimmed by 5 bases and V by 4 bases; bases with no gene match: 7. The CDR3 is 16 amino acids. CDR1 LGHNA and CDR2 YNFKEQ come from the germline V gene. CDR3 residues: CASSPPLAGGHNEQFF. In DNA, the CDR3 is TGTGCCAGCAGCCCACCGCTAGCGGGAGGACACAATGAGCAGTTCTTC.

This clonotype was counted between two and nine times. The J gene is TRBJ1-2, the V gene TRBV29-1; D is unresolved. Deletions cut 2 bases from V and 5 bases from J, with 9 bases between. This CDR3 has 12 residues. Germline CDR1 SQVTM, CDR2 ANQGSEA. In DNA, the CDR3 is TGCAGCGTTGAACTGGGTGGTTATGGCTACACCTTC. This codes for CSVELGGYGYTF.

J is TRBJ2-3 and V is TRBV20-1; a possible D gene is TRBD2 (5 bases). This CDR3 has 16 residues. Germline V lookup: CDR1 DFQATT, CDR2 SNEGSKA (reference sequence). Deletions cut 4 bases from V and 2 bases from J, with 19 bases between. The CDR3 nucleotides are TGCAGTGCTATTAAGGACCGGGGTCGTTACACAGATACGCAGTATTTT. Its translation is CSAIKDRGRYTDTQYF.

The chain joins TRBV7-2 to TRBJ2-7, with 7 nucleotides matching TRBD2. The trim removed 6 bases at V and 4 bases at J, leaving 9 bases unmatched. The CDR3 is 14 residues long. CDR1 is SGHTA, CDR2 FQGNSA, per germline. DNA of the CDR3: TGTGCCAGCAGAATGGGTCACGGGGGGTACGAGCAGTACTTC. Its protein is CASRMGHGGYEQYF.

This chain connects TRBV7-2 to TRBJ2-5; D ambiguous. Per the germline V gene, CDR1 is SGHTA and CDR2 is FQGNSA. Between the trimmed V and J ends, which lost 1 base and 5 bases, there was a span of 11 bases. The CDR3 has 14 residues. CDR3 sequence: CASSLGPVGETQYF. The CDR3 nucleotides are TGTGCCAGCAGCTTAGGGCCAGTTGGGGAGACCCAGTACTTC. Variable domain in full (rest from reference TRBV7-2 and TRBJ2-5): GAGVSQSPSNKVTEKGKDVELRCDPISGHTALYWYRQSLGQGLEFLIYFQGNSAPDKSGLPSDRFSAERTGGSVSTLTIQRTQQEDSAVYLCASSLGPVGETQYFGPGTRLLVL.

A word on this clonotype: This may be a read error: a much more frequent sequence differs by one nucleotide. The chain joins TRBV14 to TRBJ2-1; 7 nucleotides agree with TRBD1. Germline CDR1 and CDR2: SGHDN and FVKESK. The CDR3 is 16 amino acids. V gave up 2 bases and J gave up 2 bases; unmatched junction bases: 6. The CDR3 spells CASSQHPGQPYNEQFF. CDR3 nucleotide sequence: TGTGCCAGCAGCCAACATCCGGGACAGCCCTACAATGAGCAGTTCTTC.

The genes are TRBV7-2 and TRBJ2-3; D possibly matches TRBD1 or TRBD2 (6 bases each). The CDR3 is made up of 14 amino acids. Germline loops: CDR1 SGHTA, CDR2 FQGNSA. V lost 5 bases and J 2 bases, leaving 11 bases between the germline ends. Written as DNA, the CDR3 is TGTGCCAGCAGCAGGGGGGTAAACACAGATACGCAGTATTTT. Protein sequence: CASSRGVNTDTQYF.